This TCR beta chain was captured in a study of T cell repertoires in cytomegalovirus infection. Background on the study: Indications of both CMV infection and matching HLA type were provided by public TCR beta signatures.

Study findings and constraints: HLA-C-restricted CMV-specific TCR beta clonotypes prevailed in the ex vivo response.

CDR3 size: 14 residues. V dropped 3 bases and J dropped 9; count of bases not matched to a gene: 5. This clonotype appeared a few times. Its antigen remains unidentified. TCRdb re-called the reads with MiXCR, one entry per CDR3 protein. The table lists some 150,000 distinct CDR3 sequences, roughly a quarter of them singletons. This sequence was found in a human donor in good health (CMV status not recorded). Some clones in this sample may be carry-over from other donors' samples. The rearrangement links TRBV12-3 or TRBV12-4 to TRBJ1-6; 7 bases agree with TRBD1. Sequencing input: PBMCs. The DNA for the CDR3 is TGTGCCAGCAGTTTGAAGGGGGCCGGTTCACCCCTCCACTTT. It specifies CASSLKGAGSPLHF.